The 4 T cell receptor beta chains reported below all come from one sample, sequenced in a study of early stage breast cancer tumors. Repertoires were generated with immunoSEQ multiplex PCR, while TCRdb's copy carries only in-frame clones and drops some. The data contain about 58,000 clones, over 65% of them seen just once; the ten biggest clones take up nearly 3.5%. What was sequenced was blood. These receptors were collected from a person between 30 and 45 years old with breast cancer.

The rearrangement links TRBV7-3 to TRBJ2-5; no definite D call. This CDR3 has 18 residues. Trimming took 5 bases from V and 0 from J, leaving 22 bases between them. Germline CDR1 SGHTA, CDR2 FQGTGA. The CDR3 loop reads CASSPPIDQPKYQETQYF. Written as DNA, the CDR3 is TGTGCCAGCAGCCCGCCTATCGACCAACCGAAATACCAAGAGACCCAGTACTTC. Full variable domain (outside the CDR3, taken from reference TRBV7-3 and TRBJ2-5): GAGVSQTPSNKVTEKGKYVELRCDPISGHTALYWYRQSLGQGPEFLIYFQGTGAADDSGLPNDRFFAVRPEGSVSTLKIQRTERGDSAVYLCASSPPIDQPKYQETQYFGPGTRLLVL.

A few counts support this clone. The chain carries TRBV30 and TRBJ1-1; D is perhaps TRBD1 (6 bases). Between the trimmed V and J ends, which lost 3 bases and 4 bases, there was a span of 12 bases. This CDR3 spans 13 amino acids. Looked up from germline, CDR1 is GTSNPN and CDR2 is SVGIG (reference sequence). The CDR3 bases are TGTGCCTGGAGGAAGCCGGGGGCCACTGAAGCTTTCTTT. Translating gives CAWRKPGATEAFF.

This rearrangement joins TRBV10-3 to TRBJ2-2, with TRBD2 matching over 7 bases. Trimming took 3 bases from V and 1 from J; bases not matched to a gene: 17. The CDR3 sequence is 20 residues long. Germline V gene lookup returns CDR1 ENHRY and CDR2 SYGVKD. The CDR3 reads CAISDFGWAGAVQNTGELFF. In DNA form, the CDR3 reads TGTGCCATCAGTGATTTCGGATGGGCGGGAGCGGTCCAGAACACCGGGGAGCTGTTTTTT.

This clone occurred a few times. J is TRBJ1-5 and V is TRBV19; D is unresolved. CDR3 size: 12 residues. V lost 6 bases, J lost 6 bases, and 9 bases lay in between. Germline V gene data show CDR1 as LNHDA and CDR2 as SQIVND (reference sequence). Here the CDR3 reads CASRGVGQPQHF. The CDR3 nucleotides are TGTGCCAGTAGGGGAGTAGGTCAGCCCCAGCATTTT.